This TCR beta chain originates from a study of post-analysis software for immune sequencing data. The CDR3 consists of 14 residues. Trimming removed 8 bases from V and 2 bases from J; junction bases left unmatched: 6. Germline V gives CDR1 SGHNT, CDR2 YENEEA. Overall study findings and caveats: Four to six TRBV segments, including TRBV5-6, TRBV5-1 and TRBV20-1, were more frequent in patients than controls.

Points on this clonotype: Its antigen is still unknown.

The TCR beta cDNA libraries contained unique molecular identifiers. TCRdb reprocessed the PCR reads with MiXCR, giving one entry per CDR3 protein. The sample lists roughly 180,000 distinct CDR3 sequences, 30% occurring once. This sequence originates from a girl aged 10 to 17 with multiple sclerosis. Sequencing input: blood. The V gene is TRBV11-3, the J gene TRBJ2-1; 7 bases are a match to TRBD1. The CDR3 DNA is TGTGCCAGCCGACAGGGAGACGCCTACAATGAGCAGTTCTTC. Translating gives CASRQGDAYNEQFF. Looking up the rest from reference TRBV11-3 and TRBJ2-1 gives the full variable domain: EAGVVQSPRYKIIEKKQPVAFWCNPISGHNTLYWYLQNLGQGPELLIRYENEEAVDDSQLPKDRFSAERLKGVDSTLKIQPAELGDSAVYLCASRQGDAYNEQFFGPGTRLTVL.